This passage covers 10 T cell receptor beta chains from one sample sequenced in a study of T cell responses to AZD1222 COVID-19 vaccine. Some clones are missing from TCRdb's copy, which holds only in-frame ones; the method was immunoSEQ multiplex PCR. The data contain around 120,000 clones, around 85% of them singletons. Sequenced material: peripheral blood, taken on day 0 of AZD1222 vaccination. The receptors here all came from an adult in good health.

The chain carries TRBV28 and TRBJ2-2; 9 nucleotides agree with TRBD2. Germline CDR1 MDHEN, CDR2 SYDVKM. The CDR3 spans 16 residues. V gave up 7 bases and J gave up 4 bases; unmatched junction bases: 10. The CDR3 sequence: CASTQPGLAVTGELFF. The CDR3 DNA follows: TGTGCCAGCACCCAACCGGGACTAGCAGTCACCGGGGAGCTGTTTTTT.

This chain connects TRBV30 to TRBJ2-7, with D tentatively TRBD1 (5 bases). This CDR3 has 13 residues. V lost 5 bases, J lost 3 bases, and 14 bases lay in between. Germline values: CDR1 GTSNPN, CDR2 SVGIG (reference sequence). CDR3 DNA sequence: TGTGCCTGGTCGCAGGGTATGGGCTACGAGCAGTACTTC. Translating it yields CAWSQGMGYEQYF.

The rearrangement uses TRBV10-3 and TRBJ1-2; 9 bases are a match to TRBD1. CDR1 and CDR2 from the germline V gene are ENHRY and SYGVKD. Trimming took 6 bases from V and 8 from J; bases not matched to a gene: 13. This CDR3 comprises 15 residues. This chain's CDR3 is CAIRGTGITMRGYTF. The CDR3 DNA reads TGTGCCATCAGGGGGACAGGGATTACTATGAGGGGCTACACCTTC.

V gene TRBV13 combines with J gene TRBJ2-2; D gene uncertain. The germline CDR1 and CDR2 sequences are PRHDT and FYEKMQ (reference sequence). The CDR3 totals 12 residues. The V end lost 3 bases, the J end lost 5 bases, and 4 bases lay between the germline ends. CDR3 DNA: TGTGCCAGCAGCTTCTTGACCGGGGAGCTGTTTTTT. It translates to CASSFLTGELFF.

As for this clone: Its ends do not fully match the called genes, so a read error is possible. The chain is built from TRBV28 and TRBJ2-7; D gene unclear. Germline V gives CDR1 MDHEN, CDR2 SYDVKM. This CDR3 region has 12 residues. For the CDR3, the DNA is TGTGCCAGCAGTCTCGGACCCATCTCACCCCTCTTC. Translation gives CASSLGPISPLF. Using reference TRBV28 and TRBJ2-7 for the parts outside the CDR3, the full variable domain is DVKVTQSSRYLVKRTGEKVFLECVQDMDHENMFWYRQDPGLGLRLIYFSYDVKMKEKGDIPEGYSVSREKKERFSLILESASTNQTSMYLCASSLGPISPLFGPGTRLTVT.

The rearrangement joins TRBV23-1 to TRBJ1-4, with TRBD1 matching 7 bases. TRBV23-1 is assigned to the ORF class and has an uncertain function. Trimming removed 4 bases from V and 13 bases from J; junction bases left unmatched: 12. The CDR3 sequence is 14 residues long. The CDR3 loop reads CASSLDRDLSRLFF. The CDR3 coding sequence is TGCGCCAGCAGTCTTGACAGGGACTTATCTAGACTGTTTTTT.

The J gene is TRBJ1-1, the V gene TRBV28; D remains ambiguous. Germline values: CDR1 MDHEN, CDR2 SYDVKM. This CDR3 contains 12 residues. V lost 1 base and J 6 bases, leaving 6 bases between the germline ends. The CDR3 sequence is CASSLLRSEAFF. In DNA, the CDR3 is TGTGCCAGCAGTTTATTAAGGTCTGAAGCTTTCTTT.

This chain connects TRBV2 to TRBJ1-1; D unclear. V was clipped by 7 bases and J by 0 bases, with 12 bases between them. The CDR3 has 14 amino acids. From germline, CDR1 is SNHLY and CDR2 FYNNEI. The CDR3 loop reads CASILTQMNTEAFF. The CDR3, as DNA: TGTGCCAGCATTCTGACACAGATGAACACTGAAGCTTTCTTT.

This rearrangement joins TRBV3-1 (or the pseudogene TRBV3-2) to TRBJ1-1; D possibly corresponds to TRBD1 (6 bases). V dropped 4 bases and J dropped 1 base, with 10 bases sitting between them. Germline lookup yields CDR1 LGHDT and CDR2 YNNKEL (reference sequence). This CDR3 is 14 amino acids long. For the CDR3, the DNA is TGTGCCAGCAGCCCCAGGGGTCGGAACACTGAAGCTTTCTTT. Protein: CASSPRGRNTEAFF.

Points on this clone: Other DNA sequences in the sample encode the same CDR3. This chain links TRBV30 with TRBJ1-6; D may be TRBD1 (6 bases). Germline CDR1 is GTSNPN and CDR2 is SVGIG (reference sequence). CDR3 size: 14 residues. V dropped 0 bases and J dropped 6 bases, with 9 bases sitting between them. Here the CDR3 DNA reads TGTGCCTGGAGTGTAGACAGGCGTAATTCACCCCTCCACTTT. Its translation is CAWSVDRRNSPLHF.